This T cell receptor beta chain was identified in a study of radiotherapy plus CTLA-4 blockade in lung cancer. Study information: Disease control reached about 28%, with objective responses in around 20%.

Alongside CTLA-4 blockade with ipilimumab, patients with chemo-refractory metastatic non-small-cell lung cancer received focal radiation. V lost 6 bases, J lost 0 bases, and 21 bases lay in between. The V gene's germline CDR1 is SQVTM and CDR2 ANQGSEA. The CDR3 runs 17 residues. Assay used: immunoSEQ multiplex PCR; TCRdb lists only in-frame clones, some missing. Counted here are about 72,000 clones, around 80% occurring once; the ten biggest clones make up 7.1%. With respect to this clone: Antigen specificity is unknown.

General observations from the study: Expansion of tumor-derived TCR clones was observed in blood after radiotherapy plus ipilimumab. Early clone dynamics of blood T cells, plus interferon-beta, reportedly predicted response best.

The receptor was isolated from a human donor with non-small cell lung cancer who had a complete response to radiotherapy plus ipilimumab. The input for sequencing was peripheral blood, taken from a patient treated with radiotherapy plus ipilimumab. V is TRBV29-1 and J is TRBJ1-3, with D unresolved. CDR3 loop: CSVARQETPFSGNTIYF. The CDR3 DNA sequence: TGCAGCGTGGCGCGCCAGGAGACTCCATTCTCTGGAAACACCATATATTTT.